A single sample is the source of the 17 T cell receptor beta chains below, sequenced in a study of technical replicates of blood from several donors. Sequenced by immunoSEQ multiplex PCR; TCRdb stores in-frame clones only, minus some. The repertoire holds approximately 95,000 clones, with approximately 95% as singletons. Specimen: T cells isolated from PBMCs. These receptors were collected from a human donor in good health.

This sequence joins TRBV19 and TRBJ1-4; 9 nucleotides align to TRBD1. This CDR3 spans 13 amino acids. The junction had 3 bases not matched to a gene; V was cut back by 9 bases and J by 4 bases. Per germline, CDR1 LNHDA and CDR2 SQIVND (reference sequence). The CDR3 nucleotides read TGTGCCAGGGACAGGGGATATAATGAAAAACTGTTTTTT. As protein: CARDRGYNEKLFF.

This clone was counted once. The chain recombines TRBV7-8 with TRBJ1-1; D is unresolved. The germline CDR1 and CDR2 sequences are SGHVS and FQNEAQ. The CDR3 sequence is 16 residues long. Trimming took 5 bases from V and 0 from J, leaving 16 bases between them. The CDR3 spells CASSPGGAPMNTEAFF. CDR3 sequence (DNA): TGTGCCAGCAGCCCAGGAGGAGCTCCCATGAACACTGAAGCTTTCTTT.

V usage is TRBV15 and J usage is TRBJ2-3; TRBD1 might be the D (6 bases). V was cut by 0 bases and J by 11 bases, with 15 bases left in between. The germline V gene encodes CDR1 LNHNV and CDR2 YYDKDF (reference sequence). This CDR3 has 14 amino acids. The CDR3 here is CATSRDQQGPKQYF. CDR3 DNA sequence: TGTGCCACCAGCAGAGATCAGCAGGGGCCCAAGCAGTATTTT.

The DNA for the CDR3 is TGTGCCAGCAGCGGTTACATGAACACTGAAGCTTTCTTT. Translated, it gives CASSGYMNTEAFF. V gene TRBV7-9 combines with J gene TRBJ1-1; D is undetermined. The CDR3 contains 13 residues. The V gene's germline CDR1 is SEHNR and CDR2 FQNEAQ (reference sequence). V was cut by 5 bases and J by 0 bases, with 7 bases left in between.

This rearrangement joins TRBV2 to TRBJ2-7; no firm D call. The CDR3 loop spans 12 amino acids. V was clipped by 10 bases and J by 0 bases, with 10 bases between them. Germline V lookup: CDR1 SNHLY, CDR2 FYNNEI. The CDR3 loop is CAIEQSSYEQYF. For the CDR3, the DNA is TGTGCCATCGAACAGAGCTCCTACGAGCAGTACTTC.

The chain links TRBV21-1 to TRBJ2-1; TRBD1 was called by the table and not checked on the DNA. TRBV21-1 represents a pseudogene. The CDR3 totals 20 residues. CDR3 in amino acids: CMGPRNRRAPTMSSYNEQFF. CDR3 sequence (DNA): TGTATGGGGCCTAGGAACCGACGAGCTCCTACAATGAGCTCCTACAATGAGCAGTTCTTC.

Comments on this clone: The junction shows a germline mismatch at one end, possibly a read error. The chain uses TRBV6-5 and TRBJ2-5; TRBD1 aligns across 7 bases. This CDR3 region has 12 residues. The germline V gene has CDR1 MNHEY and CDR2 SVGAGI. CDR3 in amino acids: CASSRDREAQYF. CDR3 in DNA: TGTGCCAGCAGCAGGGACAGAGAGGCCCAGTACTTC.

The genes are TRBV25-1 and TRBJ1-2; tentative D call: TRBD1 (6 bases). The CDR3 spans 14 residues. V gave up 5 bases and J gave up 6 bases, with 16 bases separating them. In germline, CDR1 is MGHDK, CDR2 SYGVNS. CDR3 amino acids: CASSTHRDLNGYTF. CDR3 nucleotides: TGTGCCAGCAGTACCCACAGGGACCTCAATGGCTACACCTTC.

This clone was found a few times. This chain connects TRBV19 to TRBJ1-5; no reliable D call. Per the germline V gene, CDR1 is LNHDA and CDR2 is SQIVND (reference sequence). The CDR3 has 15 residues. V lost 3 bases to trimming and J lost 0 bases, with 9 bases between them. DNA of the CDR3: TGTGCCAGTAGTATTACAGATTATAGCAATCAGCCCCAGCATTTT. Its protein is CASSITDYSNQPQHF.

The chain links TRBV7-8 to TRBJ2-7; 11 positions match TRBD2. Trimming at V came to 2 bases and at J to 3 bases, leaving 3 bases not matched to a gene. The CDR3 contains 15 residues. Germline V lookup: CDR1 SGHVS, CDR2 FQNEAQ. The CDR3 nucleotides read TGTGCCAGCAGCTTACCGACTAGCGGGATCTACGAGCAGTACTTC. Translation: CASSLPTSGIYEQYF.

The chain uses TRBV7-6 and TRBJ2-1, with D unresolved. The germline V gene encodes CDR1 SGHVS and CDR2 FNYEAQ. There are 15 residues in the CDR3. Trimming removed 1 base at V and 5 bases at J, with 12 bases between. For the CDR3, the DNA is TGTGCCAGCAGCTTAGGACTGACTGAGAACAATGAGCAGTTCTTC. Its protein product is CASSLGLTENNEQFF. Variable domain in full (rest from reference TRBV7-6 and TRBJ2-1): GAGVSQSPRYKVTKRGQDVALRCDPISGHVSLYWYRQALGQGPEFLTYFNYEAQQDKSGLPNDRFSAERPEGSISTLTIQRTEQRDSAMYRCASSLGLTENNEQFFGPGTRLTVL.

The rearrangement joins TRBV28 to TRBJ1-4, with D tentatively TRBD1 (6 bases). There are 14 residues in the CDR3. The ends were cut back, 2 bases at V and 7 bases at J, with 11 bases in the middle. The germline V gene encodes CDR1 MDHEN and CDR2 SYDVKM. The CDR3 loop is CASSLAGVAEKLFF. In nucleotides, the CDR3 is TGTGCCAGCAGTTTAGCAGGGGTGGCTGAAAAACTGTTTTTT.

The chain uses TRBV10-3 and TRBJ1-5, with D hard to call. Germline V lookup: CDR1 ENHRY, CDR2 SYGVKD. Trimming shortened V by 6 bases and J by 3 bases, and 15 bases separated the two germline ends. The CDR3 is 15 residues long. The CDR3 protein is CAISSDYSTNQPQHF. CDR3 nucleotides: TGTGCCATCAGCTCAGACTATAGTACCAATCAGCCCCAGCATTTT.

V is TRBV7-9 and J is TRBJ1-1; a weak D match, TRBD1 (5 bases). CDR1 is SEHNR, CDR2 FQNEAQ, per germline (reference sequence). The ends were cut back, 4 bases at V and 11 bases at J, with 32 bases in the middle. The CDR3 loop spans 18 amino acids. CDR3 sequence reads: CASSYRTLLLAEQEMAFF. CDR3 nucleotides: TGTGCCAGCAGCTACAGGACACTACTCCTGGCGGAACAGGAGATGGCTTTCTTT. The full variable domain, rest sourced from reference TRBV7-9 and TRBJ1-1, is DTGVSQNPRHKITKRGQNVTFRCDPISEHNRLYWYRQTLGQGPEFLTYFQNEAQLEKSRLLSDRFSAERPKGSFSTLEIQRTEQGDSAMYLCASSYRTLLLAEQEMAFFGQGTRLTVV.

This clone has just one count. This chain connects TRBV10-2 to TRBJ2-3, with 8 bases fitting TRBD2. This CDR3 region has 14 residues. V lost 8 bases and J lost 1; bases outside the gene matches: 5. The germline CDR1 and CDR2 sequences are WSHSY and SAAADI. CDR3 coding DNA: TGCGCCAGCTTGGGGACTAGAGGCACAGATACGCAGTATTTT. It is translated as CASLGTRGTDTQYF.

V gene TRBV27 combines with J gene TRBJ2-7; TRBD2 aligns across 11 bases. This CDR3 is 18 amino acids long. Germline V gene lookup returns CDR1 MNHEY and CDR2 SMNVEV (reference sequence). With V trimmed by 2 bases and J by 2 bases, 11 bases remained unmatched. Here the CDR3 DNA reads TGTGCCAGCAGTTTAGCACTAGCGGGAGCCCTAAACCCCTACGAGCAGTACTTC. Residues: CASSLALAGALNPYEQYF.

This chain uses TRBV9 with TRBJ2-3, with 9 bases identical to TRBD2. Germline trimming cut 0 bases from V and 2 bases from J; bases unmatched to any gene: 4. The CDR3 is made up of 16 amino acids. CDR1 and CDR2 (germline): SGDLS, YYNGEE. This chain's CDR3 is CASSVVAGDITDTQYF. The CDR3 DNA reads TGTGCCAGCAGCGTAGTAGCGGGAGATATCACAGATACGCAGTATTTT.